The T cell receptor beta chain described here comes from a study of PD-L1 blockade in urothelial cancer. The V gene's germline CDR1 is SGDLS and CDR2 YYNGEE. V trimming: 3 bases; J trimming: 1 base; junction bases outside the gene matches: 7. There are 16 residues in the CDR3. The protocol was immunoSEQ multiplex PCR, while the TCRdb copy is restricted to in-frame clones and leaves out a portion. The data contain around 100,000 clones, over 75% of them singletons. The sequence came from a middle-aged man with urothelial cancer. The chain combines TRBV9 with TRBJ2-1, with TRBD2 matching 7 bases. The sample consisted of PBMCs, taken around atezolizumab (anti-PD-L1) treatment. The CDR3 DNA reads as TGTGCCAGCAGCGCCCGGGACTATAGTTCCTACAATGAGCAGTTCTTC. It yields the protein CASSARDYSSYNEQFF.